This TCR beta chain was retrieved from a study of T cell responses to AZD1222 COVID-19 vaccine. This clone appeared a single time. Sequencing was performed with immunoSEQ multiplex PCR; in TCRdb, only in-frame clones are kept and a portion is missing. Of approximately 140,000 clones detected, 90% to 95% appear once; the ten largest clones hold 5.1%. The germline CDR1 and CDR2 sequences are MGHDK and SYGVNS. After removal of 4 bases from V and 0 bases from J, the junction contained 3 bases not matched to a gene. CDR3 length: 14 residues. This sequence joins TRBV25-1 and TRBJ2-7; TRBD1 matches at 7 bases. Sequences were derived from peripheral blood, sampled on day 0 of AZD1222 vaccination. This TCR was sampled from an adult in good health. In nucleotides, the CDR3 is TGTGCCAGCAGTGCGGGACAGATCTCCTACGAGCAGTACTTC. It specifies CASSAGQISYEQYF.